This T cell receptor (beta chain) appears in the sequencing data of a study of T cell responses to AZD1222 COVID-19 vaccine. Points from the study as a whole: Clonal diversity may have been underestimated in mostly white British donors. At baseline, seropositivity was found in only a handful of AZD1222 recipients. Spike-specific TCR breadth and depth rose after two AZD1222 doses. Without day 14 samples, only post-peak T cell repertoires were studied.

CDR3 size: 16 residues. The germline CDR1 and CDR2 sequences are MDHEN and SYDVKM. V was pared by 3 bases and J by 0 bases, with 7 bases of the junction left unmatched. To note about this clone: Its specificity is unknown.

Sequenced by immunoSEQ multiplex PCR; TCRdb stores in-frame clones only, minus some. In the table there are some 150,000 clones, more than 80% of which are singletons. This sample comprised peripheral blood, obtained on day 0 of MenACWY control vaccination. The receptor comes from an adult in good health. The V call is TRBV28, the J call TRBJ1-1, with 7 bases identical to TRBD1. The CDR3 nucleotides are TGTGCCAGCAGTTTGCTACCGGACAGGCTGAACACTGAAGCTTTCTTT. As protein: CASSLLPDRLNTEAFF.